The rows below give T cell receptor beta chains drawn from one sample of a study of CD8+ T cells in alopecia areata. Sequenced by immunoSEQ multiplex PCR; TCRdb stores in-frame clones only, minus some. The table lists 90,000 to 100,000 clones, roughly two fifths of them singletons. Sample: CD4+ T cells sorted from blood. The receptors come from a human donor with alopecia areata. The CDR3 runs from the conserved cysteine through the conserved F or W. A D gene is named only where the DNA matches it firmly. Part of the rows lack a size; the others show once, few, many or a class for expanded clones.

.,TRBV19,TRBJ1-1,few,TGTGCCAGCAAGCAGATGAACACTGAAGCTTTCTTT,CASKQMNTEAFF
TRBD1,TRBV29-1,TRBJ1-5,.,TGCAGCGTTATTGTAGGGACAGGGGGCGCGAGCAATCAGCCCCAGCATTTT,CSVIVGTGGASNQPQHF
.,TRBV4-2,TRBJ1-1,few,TGTGCCAGCAGCCAAGATCTCAGGGAGAACACTGAAGCTTTCTTT,CASSQDLRENTEAFF
.,TRBV11-2,TRBJ2-5,.,TGTGCCAGCGACCAAGGGGGGGCGAGGGAGACCCAGTACTTC,CASDQGGARETQYF
TRBD2,TRBV6-5,TRBJ2-7,few,TGTGCCAGCAGTTCCTTTAGCGGGAGCGAGCAGTACTTC,CASSSFSGSEQYF
.,TRBV30,TRBJ2-5,.,TGTGCCGGGTCGGACAGCCCCCAAGAGACCCAGTACTTC,CAGSDSPQETQYF
.,TRBV30,TRBJ2-7,.,TGTGCCTGGAGTGGGCTACCCTACGAGCAGTACTTC,CAWSGLPYEQYF
TRBD2,TRBV5-1,TRBJ2-1,few,TGCGCCAGCAGCCCGAGGACTAGCGGATCCGGAGAGCAGTTCTTC,CASSPRTSGSGEQFF
.,TRBV7-2,TRBJ2-5,.,TGTGCCAGCAGCTTAGTTACTGGGCAAACCCAAGAGACCCAGTACTTC,CASSLVTGQTQETQYF
TRBD1,TRBV5-6,TRBJ2-7,.,TGTGCCAGCAGCCCGACAGGGAGATACGAGCAGTACTTC,CASSPTGRYEQYF
.,TRBV5-4,TRBJ2-3,.,TGTGCCAGCAGCCCTTCGGGGAGGAGATACACAGATACGCAGTATTTT,CASSPSGRRYTDTQYF
.,TRBV15,TRBJ2-7,.,TGTGCCACCAGCAGACCGGGCTCTACGATATACGAGCAGTACTTC,CATSRPGSTIYEQYF
.,TRBV4-2,TRBJ2-2,.,TGTGCCAGCAGCCTCCACAGGGAGAGCACCGGGGAGCTGTTTTTT,CASSLHRESTGELFF